The rows below give T cell receptor beta chains drawn from one sample of a study of blood T cell repertoires in COVID-19. Profiled with immunoSEQ multiplex PCR; TCRdb holds only in-frame clones, not every one. The sample records 350,000 to 450,000 clones, approximately 90% being singletons. Sequencing used PBMCs or T cells enriched from blood (not recorded which). The receptors shown here come from a woman between 35 and 50 years old who had been exposed to COVID-19. The conserved cysteine and the conserved F or W are not part of the CDR3 here. Fields, in order: CDR3 protein, V gene, clone size. Clone size appears in some rows only: once, few, many, or a class for an expanded clone.

ASSPRGLAVDEQY	TRBV4-1	.
SVSTGATEAF	TRBV29-1	.
ASSPSLQDYT	TRBV18	.
ASSFTGTPGNTIY	TRBV7-8	.
ASSQATDAYQETQY	TRBV4-2	.
ATSIGGSEETQY	TRBV24-1	.
ASSPKPPGVLGGELF	TRBV3-1/TRBV3-2	few
ASSLGWGQSNEKLF	TRBV7-9	.
AWSGYSNQPQH	TRBV30	once
ASSPRDSHNEKLF	TRBV9	few
ASSLLTGAGAF	TRBV7-2	.
ASKAGWEKLF	TRBV12-3/TRBV12-4	.
ASSGTGYTEAF	TRBV25-1	.
ASSAGLLSYEQY	TRBV9	.
ATSDTLTGKPGELF	TRBV24-1	few
ASSQDWRGSYEQY	TRBV3-1/TRBV3-2	.
ASSYHRGLAVNEQF	TRBV6-6	.
AWSGGWEAF	TRBV30	.
ASSTRTKRQETQY	TRBV6-4	.
AWSVLANEQF	TRBV30	.
ASRLAGFYEQY	TRBV27	many
ASSHLSGRADEQY	TRBV14	.
ASSPFSSHGYT	TRBV19	.
ASSSTGTGDYEQY	TRBV9	.
ASSPGQGMETLH	TRBV18	once
ASSLEREGIGEKLF	TRBV5-5	.
ATSDGEPNYGYT	TRBV24-1	once
ASSLGGTGSETQY	TRBV5-6	.
ASSHYRTGETQY	TRBV3-1/TRBV3-2	.
ASSFLGAAGDNYGYT	TRBV19	.